This T cell receptor beta chain was documented in a study of T cells expressing NK-cell markers. Background on the study: Source material for TCR beta repertoires consisted of sorted CD3+CD56+NKG2C+, CD3+CD56+NKG2C- and CD3+CD56-NKG2C+ T cells.

The CDR3 runs to 16 residues. Germline V gene sequence: CDR1 MNHEY, CDR2 SMNVEV (reference sequence). UMI-tagged 5'RACE template switching yielded the TCR beta cDNA. One entry per CDR3 protein, without DNA, is what TCRdb gives after re-calling the 5' RACE reads. Its listing shows 300,000 to 450,000 distinct CDR3 sequences. As for this clonotype: Its antigen is unknown.

Findings and limits, study-wide: About 6 donors had dominant NKG2C+ clonotypes that comprised about 1.0-7.5% of their CD8+ T cells.

The receptor's source is a man between 18 and 69 years old in good health. Sequencing was done on a sample of blood T cells: a sorted CD56 or NKG2C T cell subset, CD4+ or CD8+ T cells, or bulk PBMC T cells (not recorded which). The chain employs TRBV27 and TRBJ2-1; TCRdb gives TRBD1 as the D gene, but with no DNA this cannot be confirmed. CDR3 sequence reads: CASSAPVGHFSNEQFF.